This TCR beta chain was identified in a study of identical twins. The trim removed 0 bases at V and 4 bases at J, leaving 0 bases unmatched. Germline V gene data show CDR1 as MRHNA and CDR2 as SNTAGT. The CDR3 consists of 15 residues. Template switching created a universal primer site, and the cDNA included unique molecular identifiers. TCRdb recomputed calls from the 5' RACE reads with MiXCR, one row per CDR3 protein. The sample carries approximately 220,000 distinct CDR3 sequences, less than 9.5% recorded once. Study outcomes and limitations: Twin pairs' shared out-of-frame alpha sequences were enriched in low generation probability. Insertion counts were lower in abundant cord blood beta clonotypes, a trend that memory repertoires did not show. Beta out-of-frame sequences showed weaker excess twin sharing.

This clonotype was recorded many times. Its antigen remains unknown. V usage is TRBV6-4 and J usage is TRBJ2-3, with TRBD2 matching over 11 bases. This TCR came from a woman under 30 in good health. Sequenced: memory (CD45RO+) T cells sorted from blood. The CDR3 is CASSDSSGGADTQYF. DNA of the CDR3: TGTGCCAGCAGTGACTCTAGCGGGGGGGCAGATACGCAGTATTTT.